The sequence of this TCR beta chain was determined in a study of CD8+ T cells in alopecia areata (dated by TCRdb to between 2018 and 2020). Describing the broader study: The treated patients, all with moderate-to-severe alopecia areata, were enrolled in an open-label pilot trial of oral tofacitinib given at 5 to 10 mg twice daily. Amplification of TCRbeta CDR3 regions was done by immunoSEQ multiplex PCR using 35 Vbeta forward primers and 13 Jbeta reverse primers. In both human patients and the C3H/HeJ mouse model, the study applied high-throughput TCRbeta sequencing to look at T cell clonal expansion in alopecia areata. RNA was extracted with the PAXgene miRNA kit for fixed scalp, the miRNeasy kit for PBMCs, and the RNeasy kit for mouse skin. Clonality in the scalp was compared among normal scalp (n=4), patchy alopecia areata scalp (n=8), and alopecia totalis/universalis scalp (n=8). In humans, TCRbeta sequencing was performed on scalp tissue and on sorted CD4+ and CD8+ peripheral blood T cells from healthy controls and from patients with patchy or totalis/universalis alopecia areata. Biopsies were taken from tofacitinib-treated patients at baseline and again at 4 and 24 weeks into treatment, and several of those patients also had a later scalp biopsy. Patients stayed on tofacitinib for 6 to 18 months and then had 6 months of follow-up off drug so that delayed response and recurrence could be assessed. What the research found in general, with its limitations: Higher clonality and more expanded CD8+ clones were observed in lesional scalp than in normal scalp, particularly in alopecia totalis/universalis, a finding suggestive of antigenic drive. Scalp TCR repertoire analysis is complicated because resident alphabeta T cells in normal human skin are also sequenced, whereas mouse skin is dominated by gammadelta T cells. Shared TCR sequences between patients were less evident than in mice, which may be partly attributable to HLA diversity in the patient population.

The receptor library was made with the immunoSEQ multiplex PCR assay. RNA was extracted from all samples and reverse transcribed into cDNA, which served as template for TCR sequencing. SuperScript III was used to make first-strand cDNA, primed with a 2:1 mix of oligo-dT and random hexamers. A synthetic immune receptor repertoire was used to assess amplification bias, and residual bias was removed computationally. Processing in the source paper ran as follows. Raw reads were preprocessed to remove errors, and CDR3 was defined by IMGT conventions from the conserved cysteine to phenylalanine. Clonality was computed by normalizing Shannon entropy by log2 of the number of productive unique TCRs and subtracting the result from 1. Scalp TCRbeta sequences were cross-referenced with sorted blood CD4 and CD8 repertoires so that the CD4 or CD8 identity of scalp clones could be inferred. TCRdb holds this immuneACCESS table with in-frame rearrangements only. Some clones are missing; in checked studies, unresolved V genes explain under half, and the rest has no known cause. V and J calls plus clone size are reproduced from that table; the DNA served to infer D and trimming. The sample table records around 140,000 clones; 87% of these occur just once. The ten largest account for about 14% of the sample.

Taken with the paper, the label for time point translates to: baseline before oral tofacitinib. From alopecia areata patients, peripheral blood was collected along with lesional scalp punch biopsies. PBMCs were separated by density centrifugation and stained for CD3, CD4 and CD8, after which CD4+ and CD8+ T cells were sorted on a FACSAria. This clone was seen a handful of times. Its antigen is not yet known. Base qualities are not provided; no much larger clone lies one nucleotide away. The specimen was CD8+ T cells sorted from blood, collected at week 0. The clonotype was recovered from a human donor with alopecia areata.

The CDR3 reads as follows: CASSRGVGGADTQYF. The nucleotides are TGTGCCAGCAGTCGGGGGGTAGGGGGCGCAGATACGCAGTATTTT. Here the chain combines TRBV27 and TRBJ2-3; the D region may be TRBD1 or TRBD2, each matching 7 bases equally. The CDR3 goes from the cysteine to the phenylalanine over 15 residues. This entry keeps only the CDR3 DNA: 45 bases, framed from base 1. From the germline V gene (reference sequence), CDR1 is MNHEY and CDR2 is SMNVEV. V was cut back by 5 bases and J by 4 bases, leaving a gap of 16 bases between them.